This T cell receptor (beta chain) was retrieved from a study of T cells in Graves' hyperthyroidism and ophthalmopathy. The CDR3 runs to 15 residues. Trimming took 0 bases from V and 4 from J; bases not matched to a gene: 1. Germline V gene data show CDR1 as MNHEY and CDR2 as SVGEGT. The investigators amplified TCR beta CDR3 regions from RNA transcripts. The primer set for the first-round RT-PCR of the TCR CDR3 was HTBI. TCRdb re-called the multiplex PCR reads through MiXCR, storing one row per CDR3 protein. The table records more than 600,000 distinct CDR3 sequences, about 17% of them present only once. Diagnosis of hyperthyroidism was new in patients aged 18 to 65, and its duration was under 2 months. This clonotype was counted at least ten times.

V usage is TRBV6-2 or TRBV6-3 and J usage is TRBJ2-1, with 9 bases fitting TRBD2. The clonotype originates from a man in his late teens or twenties with Graves' hyperthyroidism. Material for sequencing was blood. The CDR3 here is CASSYSLAGYNEQFF. CDR3 nucleotides: TGTGCCAGCAGTTACTCCCTAGCGGGGTACAATGAGCAGTTCTTC.